The following is a TCR beta chain sequence with its context. Antigen: not known. This record belongs to a study of cytomegalovirus exposure and HLA in healthy donors. Study outcomes and limitations: In most subjects, TCR beta sequences reportedly gave accurate predictions of HLA-A and HLA-B alleles. A likely sequencing artifact accounted for one observed cluster of highly shared sequence variants. Upon later analysis, TCR association rates were observed to vary by HLA locus, being highest for DRB1 and lowest for HLA-C.

Trimming took 4 bases from V and 3 from J, leaving 10 bases between them. The germline V gene encodes CDR1 SNHLY and CDR2 FYNNEI. The CDR3 loop spans 13 amino acids. A multiplex PCR was run with 60 Vbeta primers and 13 Jbeta primers. TCRdb's table, derived via immunoSEQ multiplex PCR, lists solely in-frame clones and lacks some. The sample holds about 130,000 clones, about four fifths seen once. Sequenced material: PBMCs. The chain carries TRBV2 and TRBJ2-7; D is ambiguous. This TCR was recovered from a human donor in good health. In nucleotides, the CDR3 is TGTGCCAGCAGTGTAACTACCCACTACGAGCAGTACTTC. It translates to CASSVTTHYEQYF.